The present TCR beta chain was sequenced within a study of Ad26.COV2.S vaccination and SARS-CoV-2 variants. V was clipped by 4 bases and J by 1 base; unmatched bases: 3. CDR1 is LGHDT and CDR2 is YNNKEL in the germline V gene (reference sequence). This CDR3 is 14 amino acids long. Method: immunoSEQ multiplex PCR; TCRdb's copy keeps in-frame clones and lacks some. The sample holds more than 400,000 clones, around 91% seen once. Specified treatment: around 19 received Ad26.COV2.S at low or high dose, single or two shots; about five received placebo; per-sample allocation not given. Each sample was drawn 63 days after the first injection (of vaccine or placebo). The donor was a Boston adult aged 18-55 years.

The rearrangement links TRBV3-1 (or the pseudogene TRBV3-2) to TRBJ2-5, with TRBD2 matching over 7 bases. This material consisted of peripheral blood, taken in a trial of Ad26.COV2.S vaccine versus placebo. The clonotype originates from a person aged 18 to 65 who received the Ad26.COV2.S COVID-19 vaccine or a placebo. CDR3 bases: TGTGCCAGCAGCCTCGGGACTACCCAAGAGACCCAGTACTTC. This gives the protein CASSLGTTQETQYF.